A selection of T cell receptor beta chains follows, all from one sample in a study of T-cell memory formation after mild COVID-19. Each CDR3 protein is one row after TCRdb ran MiXCR on the 5' RACE reads. The sample yields about 150,000 distinct CDR3 sequences, roughly a third seen once. The source material was PBMCs or a T cell subset sorted from them (not recorded which). These receptors were collected from an adult woman who had mild COVID-19 (a few samples of this study predate the infection). Cell type and time point are not known. CDR3s include the opening cysteine and the closing phenylalanine or tryptophan. A D gene is named only where the DNA matches it firmly. Rows may omit the clone size; those that give it use once, few, many or a size class.

v_gene,j_gene,d_gene,abundance,CDR3aa,CDR3nt
TRBV29-1,TRBJ1-1,NA,few,CSVGLMRAGTEAFF,TGCAGCGTTGGGCTAATGAGGGCTGGCACTGAAGCTTTCTTT
TRBV7-9,TRBJ1-6,NA,few,CASSLGQTSLRSPLHF,TGTGCCAGCAGCTTAGGACAGACTTCCCTGAGATCACCCCTCCACTTT
TRBV6-1,TRBJ2-7,NA,few,CASSQTDSYEQYF,TGTGCCAGCAGCCAGACAGATTCCTACGAGCAGTACTTC
TRBV5-1,TRBJ2-1,TRBD1,NA,CASSWDRRANEQFF,TGCGCCAGCAGCTGGGACAGAAGAGCCAATGAGCAGTTCTTC
TRBV7-9,TRBJ2-3,NA,few,CASSPSAAGTDTQYF,TGTGCCAGCAGCCCCTCGGCAGCGGGCACAGATACGCAGTATTTT
TRBV6-5,TRBJ2-7,TRBD2,NA,CASIKGAGGLAYEQYF,TGTGCCAGCATCAAGGGGGCGGGAGGGCTCGCCTACGAGCAGTACTTC
TRBV12-3/TRBV12-4,TRBJ1-1,TRBD1,few,CASSLGGTGREAFF,TGTGCCAGCAGTTTAGGAGGGACAGGGCGTGAAGCTTTCTTT
TRBV27,TRBJ2-1,NA,NA,CASSSGYWSDEQFF,TGTGCCAGCAGCTCAGGGTACTGGTCCGATGAGCAGTTCTTC
TRBV7-3,TRBJ2-3,NA,NA,CASSPTLADTQYF,TGTGCCAGCAGCCCCACACTCGCAGATACGCAGTATTTT
TRBV5-1,TRBJ2-2,NA,NA,CASSLSPAGELFF,TGCGCCAGCAGCCTGAGCCCCGCCGGGGAGCTGTTTTTT
TRBV5-6,TRBJ1-5,NA,NA,CASSEGPGHLQPQHF,TGTGCCAGCAGCGAGGGTCCGGGTCATCTTCAGCCCCAGCATTTT
TRBV12-3/TRBV12-4,TRBJ1-5,NA,few,CASSPGTYQPQHF,TGTGCCAGCAGCCCGGGAACCTATCAGCCCCAGCATTTT
TRBV6-2/TRBV6-3,TRBJ2-7,TRBD2,many,CASRRASGDEQYF,TGTGCCAGCCGGCGGGCTAGCGGAGACGAGCAGTACTTC
TRBV7-9,TRBJ1-2,NA,NA,CASSLSGGDGYTF,TGTGCCAGCAGCTTATCGGGGGGCGATGGCTACACCTTC
TRBV29-1,TRBJ2-3,NA,few,CSADLKGLTDTQYF,TGCAGCGCCGACTTAAAGGGTCTCACAGATACGCAGTATTTT
TRBV4-1,TRBJ2-3,NA,NA,CASSQVLTDTQYF,TGCGCCAGCAGCCAAGTACTAACAGATACGCAGTATTTT
TRBV5-1,TRBJ2-1,TRBD2,NA,CASRAGTSPLNEQFF,TGCGCCAGCAGGGCCGGGACTAGCCCCCTCAATGAGCAGTTCTTC
TRBV9,TRBJ2-1,NA,NA,CASSPDPNSYNEQFF,TGTGCCAGCAGCCCCGATCCCAACTCCTACAATGAGCAGTTCTTC
TRBV29-1,TRBJ1-2,NA,NA,CSVEDQRGGYTF,TGCAGCGTTGAAGATCAGCGTGGGGGCTACACCTTC
TRBV14,TRBJ2-3,NA,NA,CASSPHGGTQYF,TGTGCCAGCAGCCCCCACGGGGGTACGCAGTATTTT
TRBV5-5,TRBJ2-7,TRBD1,NA,CASSSWTGAYEQYF,TGTGCCAGCAGCAGCTGGACAGGAGCTTACGAGCAGTACTTC
TRBV4-3,TRBJ2-3,TRBD2,NA,CASSQVSGIGDTQYF,TGCGCCAGCAGCCAAGTTAGCGGGATAGGAGATACGCAGTATTTT
TRBV12-3/TRBV12-4,TRBJ2-7,NA,NA,CASSLVSGTLTYEQYF,TGTGCCAGCAGTTTAGTGTCCGGGACATTAACCTACGAGCAGTACTTC
TRBV20-1,TRBJ2-2,NA,NA,CSARDATRGAGELFF,TGCAGTGCTAGAGATGCGACACGGGGAGCCGGGGAGCTGTTTTTT